These 4 T cell receptor beta chains came from one sample sequenced in a study of shared clonotypes between healthy human individuals. Naive CD8 populations comprised CD45RO-negative cells positively selected for CCR7, excluding terminally differentiated effector memory CD45RA+ cells. TCRdb keeps only in-frame clones here, not all; method: immunoSEQ multiplex PCR. The table records 2 million or so clones, roughly 94% of them present only once. The specimen sequenced was naive CD8+ T cells sorted from blood. All receptors derive from a man aged 18 to 30 in good health.

Details on this clone: This sample includes further DNA sequences coding for the same CDR3. This chain links TRBV19 with TRBJ2-1, with 11 bases fitting TRBD2. Germline assignment: CDR1 LNHDA and CDR2 SQIVND (reference sequence). Trimming took 9 bases from V and 4 from J; bases not matched to a gene: 2. The CDR3 sequence is 13 residues long. Here the CDR3 reads CASGLAGYNEQFF. Written as DNA, the CDR3 is TGTGCCAGCGGACTAGCGGGTTACAATGAGCAGTTCTTC.

The chain links TRBV4-1 to TRBJ1-1; D is perhaps TRBD1 (5 bases). Germline CDR1 is MGHRA and CDR2 is YSYEKL. The CDR3 length is 17 residues. V lost 1 base to trimming and J lost 5 bases, with 20 bases between them. Here the CDR3 reads CASSQVRGRGVRTEAFF. The DNA for the CDR3 is TGCGCCAGCAGCCAAGTTCGGGGCCGGGGGGTTAGGACTGAAGCTTTCTTT.

The V gene is TRBV13, the J gene TRBJ1-2, with 9 bases aligning to TRBD1. CDR3 length equals 17 residues. CDR1 is PRHDT, CDR2 FYEKMQ, per germline (reference sequence). The J segment lost 4 bases and the V segment lost 4 bases, leaving 13 bases of the junction unmatched. The CDR3 nucleotides read TGTGCCAGCAGCTCCCGGGGACAGGGAAGCGGCCCCTATGGCTACACCTTC. This sequence encodes CASSSRGQGSGPYGYTF.

The chain combines TRBV9 with TRBJ2-3; D tentatively reads TRBD1 or TRBD2 (5 bases each). V lost 7 bases to trimming and J lost 2 bases, with 14 bases between them. The CDR3 spans 14 residues. Germline V gene sequence: CDR1 SGDLS, CDR2 YYNGEE. The CDR3 sequence is CASGPRGDTDTQYF. Written as DNA, the CDR3 is TGTGCCAGCGGCCCAAGGGGAGACACAGATACGCAGTATTTT. Full variable domain (rest looked up from reference TRBV9 and TRBJ2-3): DSGVTQTPKHLITATGQRVTLRCSPRSGDLSVYWYQQSLDQGLQFLIQYYNGEERAKGNILERFSAQQFPDLHSELNLSSLELGDSALYFCASGPRGDTDTQYFGPGTRLTVL.